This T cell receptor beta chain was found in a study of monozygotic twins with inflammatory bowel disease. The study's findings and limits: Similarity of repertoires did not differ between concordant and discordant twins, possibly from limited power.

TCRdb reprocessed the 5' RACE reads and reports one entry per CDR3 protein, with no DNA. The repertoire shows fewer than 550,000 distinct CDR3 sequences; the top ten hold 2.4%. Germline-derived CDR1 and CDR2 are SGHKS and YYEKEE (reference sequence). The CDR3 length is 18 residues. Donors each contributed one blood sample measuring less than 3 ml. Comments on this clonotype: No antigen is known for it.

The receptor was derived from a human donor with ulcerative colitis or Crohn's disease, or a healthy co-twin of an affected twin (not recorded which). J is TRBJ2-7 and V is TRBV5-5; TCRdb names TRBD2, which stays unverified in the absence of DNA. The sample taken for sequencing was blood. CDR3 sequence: CASSFSLRISGGAYEQYF.